This TCR beta chain was captured in a study of response to subunit inactivated influenza vaccine. The sample holds many counts of this clonotype. CDR1 and CDR2 (germline): MNHNY, SVGAGI (reference sequence). The CDR3 consists of 12 residues. V gave up 6 bases and J gave up 3 bases, with 9 bases separating them. TCRdb re-analysed the RT-PCR reads in MiXCR, keeping a single row per CDR3 protein. The sample records 200,000 to 250,000 distinct CDR3 sequences, roughly an eighth being singletons. The receptor was derived from a man aged 50-60 years who received an inactivated influenza vaccine. The material was non-naive T cells sorted from PBMCs, obtained 14 days before vaccination. The genes are TRBV6-6 and TRBJ2-7, with unresolved D. CDR3 region: CASSPTDYEQYF. The CDR3 DNA follows: TGTGCCAGCAGCCCCACAGACTACGAGCAGTACTTC.